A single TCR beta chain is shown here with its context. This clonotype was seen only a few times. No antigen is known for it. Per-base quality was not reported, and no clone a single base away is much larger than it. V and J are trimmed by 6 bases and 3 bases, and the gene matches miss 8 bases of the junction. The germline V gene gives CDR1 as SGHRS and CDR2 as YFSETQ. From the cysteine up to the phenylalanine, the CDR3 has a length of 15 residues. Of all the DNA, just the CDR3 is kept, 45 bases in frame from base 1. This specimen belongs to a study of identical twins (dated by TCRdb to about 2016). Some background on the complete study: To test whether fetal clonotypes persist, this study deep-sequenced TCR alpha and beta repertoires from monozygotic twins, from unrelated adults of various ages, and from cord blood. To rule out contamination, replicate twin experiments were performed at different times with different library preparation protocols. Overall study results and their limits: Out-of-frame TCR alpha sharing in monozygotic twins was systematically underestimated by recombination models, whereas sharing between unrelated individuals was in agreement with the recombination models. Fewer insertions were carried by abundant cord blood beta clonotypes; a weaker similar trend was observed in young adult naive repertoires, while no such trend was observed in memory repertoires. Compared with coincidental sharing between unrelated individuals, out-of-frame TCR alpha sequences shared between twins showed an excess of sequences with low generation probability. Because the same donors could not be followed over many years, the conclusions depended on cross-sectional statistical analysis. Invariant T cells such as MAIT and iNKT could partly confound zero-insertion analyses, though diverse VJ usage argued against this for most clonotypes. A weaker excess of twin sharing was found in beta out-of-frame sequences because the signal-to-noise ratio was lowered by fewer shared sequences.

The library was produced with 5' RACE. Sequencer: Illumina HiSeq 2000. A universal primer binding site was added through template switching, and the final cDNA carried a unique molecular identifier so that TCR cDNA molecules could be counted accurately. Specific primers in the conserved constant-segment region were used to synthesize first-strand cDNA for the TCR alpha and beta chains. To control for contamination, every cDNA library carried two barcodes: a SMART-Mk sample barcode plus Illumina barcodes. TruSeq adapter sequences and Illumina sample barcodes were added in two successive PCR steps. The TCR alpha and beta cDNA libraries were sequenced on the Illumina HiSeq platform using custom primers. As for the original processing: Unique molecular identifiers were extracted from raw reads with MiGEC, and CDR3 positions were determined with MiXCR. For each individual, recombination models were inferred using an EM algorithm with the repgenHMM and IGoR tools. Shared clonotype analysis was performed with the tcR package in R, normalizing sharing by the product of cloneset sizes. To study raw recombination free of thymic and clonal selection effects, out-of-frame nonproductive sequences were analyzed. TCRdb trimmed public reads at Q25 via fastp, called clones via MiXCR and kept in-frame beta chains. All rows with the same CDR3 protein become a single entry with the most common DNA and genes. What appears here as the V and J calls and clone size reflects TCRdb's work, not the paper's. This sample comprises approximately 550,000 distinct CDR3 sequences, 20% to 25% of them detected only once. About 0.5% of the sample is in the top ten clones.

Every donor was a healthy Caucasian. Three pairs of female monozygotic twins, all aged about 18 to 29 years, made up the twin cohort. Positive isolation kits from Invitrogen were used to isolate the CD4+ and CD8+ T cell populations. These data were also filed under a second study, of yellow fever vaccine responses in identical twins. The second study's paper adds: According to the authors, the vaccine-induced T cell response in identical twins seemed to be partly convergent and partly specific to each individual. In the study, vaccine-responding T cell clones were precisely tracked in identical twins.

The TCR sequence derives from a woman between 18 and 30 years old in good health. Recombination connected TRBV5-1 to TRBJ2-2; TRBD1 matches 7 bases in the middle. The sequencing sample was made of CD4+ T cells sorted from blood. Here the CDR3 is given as CASTPGGPDTGELFF. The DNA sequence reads TGCGCCAGCACCCCAGGGGGTCCGGACACCGGGGAGCTGTTTTTT. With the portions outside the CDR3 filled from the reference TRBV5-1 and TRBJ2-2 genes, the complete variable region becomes KAGVTQTPRYLIKTRGQQVTLSCSPISGHRSVSWYQQTPGQGLQFLFEYFSETQRNKGNFPGRFSGRQFSNSRSEMNVSTLELGDSALYLCASTPGGPDTGELFFGEGSRLTVL.